A single sample gave rise to the 18 T cell receptor beta chains below, sequenced in a study of blood T cells in healthy people across ages. Then a second PCR, running roughly 7 to 11 cycles, was carried out with a sample-barcoded 5' primer and a J-beta primer mix. TCRdb used MiXCR to reprocess the 5' RACE reads, holding one entry per CDR3 protein. The sample lists about 1.8 million distinct CDR3 sequences, approximately 50% seen once, with 2% to 2.5% in the top ten. The sequenced sample consisted of blood. The receptors derive from a woman between 35 and 50 years old in good health.

The V gene is TRBV7-2, the J gene TRBJ2-5, with D perhaps TRBD1 or TRBD2 (6 bases each). The closer fit of TRBJ2-7 to the DNA end suggests the J call may be wrong. The CDR3 consists of 16 residues. Germline V gene sequence: CDR1 SGHTA, CDR2 FQGNSA. The CDR3 is CASSRPSGGQTYEQYF. As DNA, the CDR3 is TGTGCCAGCAGCCGTCCCTCCGGGGGCCAGACCTACGAGCAGTACTTC.

The chain links TRBV12-3 or TRBV12-4 to TRBJ1-5; a weak D match, TRBD1 (6 bases). Trimming cost V 3 bases and J 3 bases, with 15 bases left between them. There are 16 residues in the CDR3. CDR3 DNA sequence: TGTGCCAGCAGTTTCGGGGGGGCAGGGGACAATCAGCCCCAGCATTTT. Its protein is CASSFGGAGDNQPQHF.

This clonotype was detected a few times. The chain employs TRBV5-6 and TRBJ2-5; TRBD2 matches 10 bases. Germline loops: CDR1 SGHDT, CDR2 YYEEEE. The CDR3 runs 16 residues. Trimming took 4 bases from V and 3 from J; bases not matched to a gene: 9. The CDR3 here is CASSPGLAVVEETQYF. CDR3 coding DNA: TGTGCCAGCAGCCCCGGACTAGCGGTGGTGGAAGAGACCCAGTACTTC.

The gene calls are TRBV9 and TRBJ2-6, with D perhaps matching TRBD2 (7 bases). Per germline, CDR1 SGDLS and CDR2 YYNGEE. The CDR3 is made up of 16 amino acids. V was clipped by 3 bases and J by 3 bases, with 13 bases between them. This chain's CDR3 is CASSGGGVGGANVLTF. CDR3 sequence (DNA): TGTGCCAGCAGCGGAGGGGGGGTCGGTGGGGCCAACGTCCTGACTTTC.

CDR3 in amino acids: CASSFSFSGLTDTQYF. In nucleotides, the CDR3 is TGTGCCAGCAGCTTCTCATTTAGCGGACTCACAGATACGCAGTATTTT. The rearrangement links TRBV11-2 to TRBJ2-3, with D perhaps matching TRBD2 (6 bases). Germline CDR1 and CDR2: SGHAT and FQNNGV. CDR3 length equals 16 residues. V was cut by 3 bases and J by 2 bases, with 15 bases left in between.

There are a few counts of this clonotype. The CDR3 reads CASSLHGTGAVSGANVLTF. The CDR3 region has the DNA TGTGCCAGCAGCTTACATGGGACAGGGGCCGTCTCTGGGGCCAACGTCCTGACTTTC. The chain employs TRBV7-3 and TRBJ2-6; 10 bases align to TRBD1. The V segment lost 2 bases and the J segment 0 bases; nucleotides outside the gene matches: 7. The CDR3 extends over 19 amino acids. The germline CDR1 and CDR2 sequences are SGHTA and FQGTGA.

A few counts support this clonotype. The V call is TRBV12-3 or TRBV12-4, the J call TRBJ2-1; D unclear. Trimming left V 8 bases short and J 8 bases short, with 13 bases between. The CDR3 runs 12 residues. The CDR3 DNA sequence: TGTGCCAGCCAGGACGATGGCGATGAGCAGTTCTTC. Its translation: CASQDDGDEQFF.

In this sample, this clonotype turned up a few times. The chain has TRBV7-2 and TRBJ1-2; 8 bases map to TRBD1. This CDR3 has 14 amino acids. Germline loops: CDR1 SGHTA, CDR2 FQGNSA. J was trimmed by 7 bases and V by 5 bases; bases with no gene match: 9. CDR3 nucleotide sequence: TGTGCCAGCAGCCGAAGCCAAGGACAGGGTGGCTACACCTTC. This encodes CASSRSQGQGGYTF.

The rearrangement links TRBV21-1 to TRBJ1-4; TRBD1, the D gene given by the table, was not confirmed from the DNA. TRBV21-1 is a recognized pseudogene. The CDR3 has 21 residues. The CDR3 DNA reads TGTGCCAGCAGCAAGCCTGGGATCCTAATAAGTCGTGGGGGACCTAATGAAAAACTGTTTTTT. This encodes CASSKPGILISRGGPNEKLFF.

This chain uses TRBV6-5 with TRBJ1-4; the D is unclear. The CDR3 covers 15 residues. V lost 2 bases, J lost 0 bases, and 7 bases lay in between. CDR1 MNHEY and CDR2 SVGAGI come from the germline V gene. The CDR3 sequence: CASSYAPATNEKLFF. The CDR3 DNA reads as TGTGCCAGCAGTTACGCACCCGCAACTAATGAAAAACTGTTTTTT.

A few counts support this clonotype. J is TRBJ2-1 and V is TRBV19; D is possibly TRBD1 (5 bases). The CDR3 extends over 15 amino acids. Trimming pared 1 base from V and 1 base from J, leaving 8 bases between. Germline V gene sequence: CDR1 LNHDA, CDR2 SQIVND (reference sequence). CDR3 nucleotides: TGTGCCAGTAGTATAGGGGGCTGGTCCTACAATGAGCAGTTCTTC. Its translation: CASSIGGWSYNEQFF.

The chain carries TRBV5-1 and TRBJ2-1, with D perhaps TRBD1 (8 bases). CDR3 length equals 15 residues. Trimming stripped 4 bases from V and 8 bases from J, with 19 bases between. Germline loops: CDR1 SGHRS, CDR2 YFSETQ. The CDR3 here is CASSSTGGVFDEQFF. The CDR3 nucleotides are TGCGCCAGCAGCAGTACAGGGGGGGTATTCGATGAGCAGTTCTTC.

This chain uses TRBV6-1 with TRBJ2-7, with D possibly called TRBD1 or TRBD2 (5 bases each). Matching the DNA end better, TRBJ2-4 makes the J call doubtful. The germline V gene has CDR1 MNHNS and CDR2 SASEGT. The CDR3 has 13 amino acids. The CDR3 region is CASTPGPGLIQYF. The DNA for the CDR3 is TGTGCCAGCACCCCGGGACCCGGGCTCATTCAGTACTTC.

This clonotype has a count of ten or more. The CDR3 loop is CSVVTDSNTGELFF. The CDR3 DNA follows: TGCAGCGTGGTGACGGACAGTAACACCGGGGAGCTGTTTTTT. The chain recombines TRBV29-1 with TRBJ2-2; the D gene is possibly TRBD1 (6 bases). The CDR3 covers 14 residues. CDR1 is SQVTM, CDR2 ANQGSEA, per germline. V shed 6 bases and J shed 2 bases, with 13 bases lying between them.

The chain is built from TRBV29-1 and TRBJ2-1; the match to TRBD1 covers 7 bases. The CDR3 totals 12 residues. With 7 bases clipped from V and 6 bases from J, the junction kept 6 bases outside the gene matches. In germline, CDR1 is SQVTM, CDR2 ANQGSEA. CDR3 loop: CSGGKGANEQFF. In DNA form, the CDR3 reads TGCAGCGGAGGGAAGGGGGCCAATGAGCAGTTCTTC.

This sequence joins TRBV13 and TRBJ2-4; no reliable D call. The J call may be incorrect, as the DNA end agrees better with TRBJ2-7. In germline, CDR1 is PRHDT, CDR2 FYEKMQ (reference sequence). This CDR3 has 15 amino acids. The CDR3 loop reads CASSLGAINVNEQYF. The CDR3 DNA reads as TGTGCCAGCAGCTTAGGTGCGATCAATGTCAACGAGCAGTACTTC.

V is TRBV20-1 and J is TRBJ2-7; TRBD1 might be the D (5 bases). In germline, CDR1 is DFQATT, CDR2 SNEGSKA (reference sequence). The length of the CDR3 is 14 residues. V lost 3 bases and J 0 bases, leaving 12 bases between the germline ends. The CDR3 reads CSASWQGSSYEQYF. CDR3 coding DNA: TGCAGTGCTAGTTGGCAGGGCAGCTCCTACGAGCAGTACTTC.

There are a few counts of this clonotype. V gene TRBV4-3 combines with J gene TRBJ2-3; no reliable D call. Trimming removed 2 bases from V and 5 bases from J, with 26 bases in between. The CDR3 extends over 19 amino acids. Germline CDR1 is LGHNA and CDR2 is YSLEER. Here the CDR3 reads CASSQFYPQSRLGGDTQYF. The CDR3, as DNA: TGCGCCAGCAGCCAATTTTATCCTCAGTCGAGACTCGGTGGAGATACGCAGTATTTT.